This is a list of T cell receptor beta chains from one sample in a study of cytomegalovirus exposure and HLA in healthy donors. Produced via immunoSEQ multiplex PCR; TCRdb's table is partial and in-frame only. The data contain roughly 150,000 clones, more than 60% of them singletons. The sequenced sample consisted of PBMCs. These receptors were obtained from a man between 18 and 29 years old in good health and CMV-seropositive. Both conserved end residues are part of each CDR3. A D gene is named only where the DNA matches it firmly. The size entry is marked missing in some rows and otherwise reads once, few, many or a size class.

abundance	v_gene	j_gene	d_gene	CDR3aa	CDR3nt
NA	TRBV9	TRBJ2-5	NA	CASSVVPGSGETQYF	TGTGCCAGCAGCGTAGTACCTGGGAGTGGAGAGACCCAGTACTTC
NA	TRBV5-5	TRBJ2-1	NA	CASSLDLGRRGSGNEQFF	TGTGCCAGCAGCTTGGATCTTGGGCGGCGGGGTTCGGGCAATGAGCAGTTCTTC
NA	TRBV2	TRBJ2-7	TRBD1	CASSGQGNYEQYF	TGTGCCAGCAGTGGACAGGGGAACTACGAGCAGTACTTC
NA	TRBV6-5	TRBJ1-4	NA	CASSYSIQGNEKLFF	TGTGCCAGCAGTTACTCGATCCAGGGGAATGAAAAACTGTTTTTT
NA	TRBV27	TRBJ2-5	TRBD1	CASSLSTGGVETQYF	TGTGCCAGCAGTTTATCGACAGGGGGCGTGGAGACCCAGTACTTC
NA	TRBV7-2	TRBJ2-3	NA	CASSLAGPDTQYF	TGTGCCAGCAGCTTAGCGGGCCCAGATACGCAGTATTTT
NA	TRBV27	TRBJ2-3	TRBD1	CASSPGTGTDTQYF	TGTGCCAGCAGTCCCGGGACAGGGACAGATACGCAGTATTTT
once	TRBV30	TRBJ2-1	NA	CAWRVYSRTTIYNEQFF	TGTGCCTGGCGTGTATATAGTCGGACAACGATCTACAATGAGCAGTTCTTC
NA	TRBV28	TRBJ1-1	NA	CASSPPGHQNTEAFF	TGTGCCAGCAGCCCCCCGGGACACCAGAACACTGAAGCTTTCTTT
NA	TRBV15	TRBJ1-5	NA	CATSRGTNSNQPQHF	TGTGCCACCAGCAGAGGGACAAATAGCAATCAGCCCCAGCATTTT
few	TRBV7-8	TRBJ2-5	TRBD2	CASSSKLILAGSEETQYF	TGTGCCAGCAGCTCCAAATTGATACTAGCGGGTTCGGAAGAGACCCAGTACTTC
NA	TRBV5-4	TRBJ2-1	TRBD2	CASSYTSGTSGLEGQFF	TGTGCCAGCAGCTATACATCCGGGACTAGCGGCTTAGAGGGGCAGTTCTTC
NA	TRBV28	TRBJ2-6	TRBD2	CASSLDGFREGSGANVLTF	TGTGCCAGCAGTTTAGACGGGTTCAGGGAGGGGTCTGGGGCCAACGTCCTGACTTTC
NA	TRBV7-9	TRBJ2-7	NA	CASSLRGSPYEQYF	TGTGCCAGCAGCTTGAGGGGGTCCCCCTACGAGCAGTACTTC
few	TRBV7-9	TRBJ2-3	TRBD2	CASTLLASTDTQYF	TGTGCCAGCACCCTACTAGCGAGCACAGATACGCAGTATTTT
NA	TRBV19	TRBJ2-3	TRBD1	CASTSGGTGARNTQYF	TGTGCCAGTACCTCGGGGGGGACAGGGGCCCGTAATACGCAGTATTTT
NA	TRBV30	TRBJ2-6	NA	CAWARSNSGANVLTF	TGTGCCTGGGCGCGGAGCAACTCTGGGGCCAACGTCCTGACTTTC
NA	TRBV27	TRBJ2-7	TRBD1	CASSPNSGGLYEQYF	TGTGCCAGCAGCCCAAATTCAGGGGGCCTGTACGAGCAGTACTTC
NA	TRBV18	TRBJ2-7	TRBD2	CASSAGTTPPYEQYF	TGTGCCAGCTCGGCCGGGACTACCCCTCCCTACGAGCAGTACTTC
NA	TRBV4-2	TRBJ2-1	NA	CASSHLRKGRGRSAEQDEQFF	TGTGCCAGCAGCCACTTGAGAAAGGGAAGAGGGAGGAGCGCCGAGCAGGATGAGCAGTTCTTC
NA	TRBV5-6	TRBJ2-2	TRBD2	CASSLAGPGELFF	TGTGCCAGCAGCCTAGCGGGCCCCGGGGAGCTGTTTTTT
NA	TRBV30	TRBJ2-3	NA	CAWSASVFTDTQYF	TGTGCCTGGAGTGCTTCAGTCTTCACAGATACGCAGTATTTT
few	TRBV4-1	TRBJ2-1	TRBD2	CASSQAPTLAGVREWNEQFF	TGCGCCAGCAGCCAAGCCCCCACGCTAGCGGGAGTTCGGGAGTGGAATGAGCAGTTCTTC
NA	TRBV19	TRBJ2-2	NA	CASSIQYTAGELFF	TGTGCCAGTAGTATCCAATACACAGCCGGGGAGCTGTTTTTT
NA	TRBV7-2	TRBJ2-5	TRBD1	CASSPNRGPETQYF	TGTGCCAGCAGCCCCAACAGGGGGCCAGAGACCCAGTACTTC
NA	TRBV9	TRBJ1-1	NA	CASSVGGMMNTEAFF	TGTGCCAGCAGCGTAGGAGGGATGATGAACACTGAAGCTTTCTTT
NA	TRBV19	TRBJ2-1	TRBD1	CASSEYWDRAWNEQFF	TGTGCCAGTAGCGAATACTGGGACAGGGCGTGGAATGAGCAGTTCTTC
few	TRBV11-2	TRBJ2-7	TRBD1	CASSSIDRGGYEQYF	TGTGCCAGCAGCTCGATAGACAGGGGGGGCTACGAGCAGTACTTC
NA	TRBV5-1	TRBJ1-6	NA	CASSLDGTPGNNSPLHF	TGCGCCAGCAGCTTGGACGGTACGCCAGGGAATAATTCACCCCTCCACTTT
NA	TRBV15	TRBJ1-3	NA	CATHGGGSGNTIYF	TGTGCCACCCATGGGGGGGGCTCTGGAAACACCATATATTTT
few	TRBV11-2	TRBJ2-1	NA	CASSLVQGSSYNEQFF	TGTGCCAGCAGCTTAGTTCAGGGAAGCTCCTACAATGAGCAGTTCTTC
few	TRBV27	TRBJ1-2	NA	CASSPRVVGSTYGYTF	TGTGCCAGCAGCCCCAGGGTGGTAGGGTCCACATATGGCTACACCTTC
NA	TRBV10-3	TRBJ1-1	TRBD1	CAISENRGTEAFF	TGTGCCATCAGTGAGAACAGGGGCACTGAAGCTTTCTTT
NA	TRBV9	TRBJ2-2	NA	CASSGSTGELFF	TGTGCCAGCAGCGGCAGCACCGGGGAGCTGTTTTTT
NA	TRBV6-1	TRBJ1-1	NA	CASSEATRGQMNTEAFF	TGTGCCAGCAGTGAAGCGACCAGGGGACAAATGAACACTGAAGCTTTCTTT
NA	TRBV6-5	TRBJ2-7	NA	CASSYSGQNYEQYF	TGTGCCAGCAGTTACTCCGGACAGAACTACGAGCAGTACTTC
NA	TRBV15	TRBJ2-7	TRBD1	CATSRYPDRGVSYEQYF	TGTGCCACCAGCAGATACCCGGACAGGGGGGTCTCCTACGAGCAGTACTTC
NA	TRBV30	TRBJ2-1	TRBD1	CAWTEDRVFEQFF	TGTGCCTGGACCGAGGACAGGGTCTTCGAGCAGTTCTTC